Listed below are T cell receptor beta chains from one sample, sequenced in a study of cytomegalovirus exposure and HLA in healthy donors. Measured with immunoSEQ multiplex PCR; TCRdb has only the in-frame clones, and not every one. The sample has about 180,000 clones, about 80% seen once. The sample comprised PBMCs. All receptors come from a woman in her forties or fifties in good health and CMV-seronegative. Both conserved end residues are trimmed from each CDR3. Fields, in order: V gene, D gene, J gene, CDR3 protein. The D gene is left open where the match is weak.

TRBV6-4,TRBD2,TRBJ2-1,ASGLGAGGRNEQF
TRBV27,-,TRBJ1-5,ASSLISGAGNQPQH
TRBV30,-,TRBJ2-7,AWSVRGPYEQY
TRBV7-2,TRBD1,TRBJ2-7,ASSLGTGSSYEQY
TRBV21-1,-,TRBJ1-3,ASSKRQGWSGNTIY
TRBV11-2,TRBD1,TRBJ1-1,ASSLDRDRGTTEAF
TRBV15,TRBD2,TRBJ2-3,ATKRGIASGGSSTDTQY
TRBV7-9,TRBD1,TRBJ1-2,ASSSGQGGWGYT
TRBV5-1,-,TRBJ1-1,ASSILHMNTEAF
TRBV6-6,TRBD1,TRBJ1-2,ASSFRTGRGGYT
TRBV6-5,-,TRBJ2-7,ASSYSRSGASYEQY
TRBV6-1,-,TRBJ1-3,ASSEARGDITGNTIY
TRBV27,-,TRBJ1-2,ASSPRAGLYGYT
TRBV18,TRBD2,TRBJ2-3,ASSPRTSGISTDTQY
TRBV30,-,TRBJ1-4,ASDGGAREKLF
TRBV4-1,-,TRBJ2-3,ASSTEKAARDTQY
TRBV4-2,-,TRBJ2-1,ASSQANEQF
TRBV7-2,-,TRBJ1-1,ASSLVENTEAF
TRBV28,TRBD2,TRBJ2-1,ASSLWAGGSYNEQF
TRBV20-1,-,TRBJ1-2,SARGSPGHT
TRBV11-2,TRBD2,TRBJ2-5,ASSLKPGLAQETQY
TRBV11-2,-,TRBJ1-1,ASSLDGFSTEAF
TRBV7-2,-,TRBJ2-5,ASSPQQGIAETQY
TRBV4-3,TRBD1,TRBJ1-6,ASSQGTGNSPLH
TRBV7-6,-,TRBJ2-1,ASSLWETSNEQF
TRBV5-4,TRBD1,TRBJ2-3,ASSLDRTGGPDTQY
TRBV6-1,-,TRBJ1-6,ASSIVGVDSPLH
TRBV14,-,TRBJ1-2,ASSQDIWVTESGYT
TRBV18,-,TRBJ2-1,ASSPSHNEQF
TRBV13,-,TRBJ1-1,ASSFTGNTEAF
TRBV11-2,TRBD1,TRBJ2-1,ASSSGTDLEQF
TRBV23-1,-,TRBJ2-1,ASSQSPGRFPYNEQF
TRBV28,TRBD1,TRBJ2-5,ASSSQGARVETQY
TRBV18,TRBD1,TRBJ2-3,ASSPAPGQGNPDTQY
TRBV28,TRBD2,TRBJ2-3,ASSFLGLAGGPGTDTQY
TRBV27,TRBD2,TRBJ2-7,ASQFSGRSAGPYEQY
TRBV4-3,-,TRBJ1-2,ASSQAPDPGYYGYT
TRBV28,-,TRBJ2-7,ASSFEDYEQY
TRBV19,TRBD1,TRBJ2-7,ASLRTGGLSYEQY
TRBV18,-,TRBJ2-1,ASSQRTNYNEQF
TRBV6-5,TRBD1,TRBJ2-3,ASSYLGQGASDTQY
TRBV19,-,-,ASRETGSYEQY
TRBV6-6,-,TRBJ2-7,ASSSVYEQY
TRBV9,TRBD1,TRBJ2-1,ASSVGTGDFNEQF
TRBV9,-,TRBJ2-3,ASSVGGSTDTQY
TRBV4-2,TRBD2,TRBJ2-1,ASSQETSGRAEQF
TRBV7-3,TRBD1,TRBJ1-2,ASSLRTGNYGYT
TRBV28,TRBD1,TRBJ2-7,ASSLDRGYEQY
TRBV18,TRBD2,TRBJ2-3,ASSPRSPSGRPTDTQY
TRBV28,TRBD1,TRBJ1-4,ASSIFGTGIEKLF